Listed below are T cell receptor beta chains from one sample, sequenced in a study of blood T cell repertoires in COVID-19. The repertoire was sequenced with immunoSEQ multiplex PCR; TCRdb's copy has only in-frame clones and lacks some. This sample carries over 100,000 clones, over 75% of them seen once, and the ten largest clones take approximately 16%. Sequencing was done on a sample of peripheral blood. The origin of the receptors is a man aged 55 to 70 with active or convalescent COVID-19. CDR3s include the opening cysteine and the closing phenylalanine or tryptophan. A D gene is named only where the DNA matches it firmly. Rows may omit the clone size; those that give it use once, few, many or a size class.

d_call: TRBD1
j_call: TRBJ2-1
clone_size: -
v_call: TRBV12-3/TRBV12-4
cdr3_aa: CASKKGAGEQFF
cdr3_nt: TGTGCCAGCAAGAAGGGGGCGGGTGAGCAGTTCTTC

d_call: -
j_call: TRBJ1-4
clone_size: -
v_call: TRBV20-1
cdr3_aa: CSARDEKLFF
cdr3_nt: TGCAGTGCGAGGGATGAAAAACTGTTTTTT

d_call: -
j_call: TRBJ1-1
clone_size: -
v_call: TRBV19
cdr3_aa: CVSEPGQGGWTEAFF
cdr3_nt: TGTGTCAGTGAACCCGGGCAGGGTGGGTGGACTGAAGCTTTCTTT

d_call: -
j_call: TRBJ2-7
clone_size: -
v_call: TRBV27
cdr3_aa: CASSLRGPYEQYF
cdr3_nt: TGTGCCAGCAGTTTAAGGGGTCCCTACGAGCAGTACTTC

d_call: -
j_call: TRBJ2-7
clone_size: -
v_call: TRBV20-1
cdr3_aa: CSASILEQYF
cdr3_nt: TGCAGTGCGAGCATACTGGAGCAGTACTTC

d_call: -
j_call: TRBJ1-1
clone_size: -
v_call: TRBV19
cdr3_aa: CASTSRGMNTEAFF
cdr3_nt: TGTGCCAGTACTTCACGGGGGATGAACACTGAAGCTTTCTTT

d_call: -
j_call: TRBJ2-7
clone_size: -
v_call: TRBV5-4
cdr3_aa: CASSLGRYEQYF
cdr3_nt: TGTGCCAGCAGCTTGGGGAGATACGAGCAGTACTTC

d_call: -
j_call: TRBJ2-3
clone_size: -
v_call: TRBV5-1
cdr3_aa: CASSLVDFRTDTQYF
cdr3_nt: TGCGCCAGCAGCTTGGTGGACTTTCGCACAGATACGCAGTATTTT

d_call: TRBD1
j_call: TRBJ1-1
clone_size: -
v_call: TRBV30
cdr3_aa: CAWSRDRVYTEAFF
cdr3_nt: TGTGCCTGGAGTCGGGACAGGGTGTACACTGAAGCTTTCTTT

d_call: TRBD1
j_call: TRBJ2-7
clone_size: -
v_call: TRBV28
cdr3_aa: CASSHLQGQGLEEQYF
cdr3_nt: TGTGCCAGCTCCCACCTCCAGGGACAGGGGCTAGAAGAGCAGTACTTC

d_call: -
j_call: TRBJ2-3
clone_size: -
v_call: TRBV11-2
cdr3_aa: CASSSPRVSTDTQYF
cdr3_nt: TGTGCCAGCAGCTCCCCTAGAGTCAGCACAGATACGCAGTATTTT

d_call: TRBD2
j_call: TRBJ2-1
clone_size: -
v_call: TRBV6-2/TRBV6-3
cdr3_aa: CASSYSPSGSISEQFF
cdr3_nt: TGTGCCAGCAGTTACTCTCCTAGCGGGAGCATAAGTGAGCAGTTCTTC

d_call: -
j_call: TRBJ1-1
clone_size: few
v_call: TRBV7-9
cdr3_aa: CASSLHQGRKTEAFF
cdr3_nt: TGTGCCAGCAGCCTGCACCAGGGGAGAAAGACTGAAGCTTTCTTT

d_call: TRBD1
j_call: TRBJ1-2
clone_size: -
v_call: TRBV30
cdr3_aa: CACSGQGKDYGYTF
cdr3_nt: TGTGCCTGTAGTGGACAGGGAAAAGACTATGGCTACACCTTC

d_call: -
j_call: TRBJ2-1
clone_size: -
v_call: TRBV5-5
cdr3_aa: CASSGANSYNEQFF
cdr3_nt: TGTGCCAGCAGCGGGGCCAACTCCTACAATGAGCAGTTCTTC

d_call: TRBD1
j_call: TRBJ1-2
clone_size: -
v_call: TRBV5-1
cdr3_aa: CASSLHSGTGEGYTF
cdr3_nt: TGCGCCAGCAGCTTGCATTCCGGGACAGGGGAAGGCTACACCTTC

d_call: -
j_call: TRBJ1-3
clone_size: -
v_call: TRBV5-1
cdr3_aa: CASRLSGGEGTIYF
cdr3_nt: TGCGCCAGCAGGCTATCCGGGGGAGAAGGCACCATATATTTT

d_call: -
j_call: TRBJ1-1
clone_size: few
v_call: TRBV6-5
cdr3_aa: CASRGYRATEAFF
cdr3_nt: TGTGCCAGCAGAGGTTACAGGGCGACTGAAGCTTTCTTT

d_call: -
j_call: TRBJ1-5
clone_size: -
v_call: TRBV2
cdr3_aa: CASSSETTEPYSNQPQHF
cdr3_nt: TGTGCCAGCAGCTCCGAGACGACAGAGCCTTATAGCAATCAGCCCCAGCATTTT

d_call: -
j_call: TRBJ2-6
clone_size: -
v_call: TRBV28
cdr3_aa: CASSLFGSGANVLTF
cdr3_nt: TGTGCCAGCAGTTTATTCGGCTCTGGGGCCAACGTCCTGACTTTC

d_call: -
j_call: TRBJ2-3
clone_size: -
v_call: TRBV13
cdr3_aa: CASSSLQGTDTQYF
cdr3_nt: TGTGCCAGCAGCTCGCTACAGGGAACAGATACGCAGTATTTT

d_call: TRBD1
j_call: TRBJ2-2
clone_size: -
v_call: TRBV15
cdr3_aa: CATSRDRGHGAGELFF
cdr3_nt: TGTGCCACCAGCAGGGACAGGGGGCATGGGGCCGGGGAGCTGTTTTTT

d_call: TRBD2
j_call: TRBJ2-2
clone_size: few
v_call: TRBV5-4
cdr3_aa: CASSPGTSGNTGELFF
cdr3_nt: TGTGCCAGCAGTCCCGGGACTAGCGGAAACACCGGGGAGCTGTTTTTT

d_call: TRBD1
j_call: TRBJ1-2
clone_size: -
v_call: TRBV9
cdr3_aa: CASSVNRGGYGYTF
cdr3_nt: TGTGCCAGCAGCGTAAACAGGGGCGGGTATGGCTACACCTTC

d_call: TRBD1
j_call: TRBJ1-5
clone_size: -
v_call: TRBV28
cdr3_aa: CASSATGVGNQPQHF
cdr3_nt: TGTGCCAGCAGTGCGACAGGGGTAGGCAATCAGCCCCAGCATTTT

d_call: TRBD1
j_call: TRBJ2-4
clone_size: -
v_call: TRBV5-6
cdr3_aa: CASSPIWDREGIQYF
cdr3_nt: TGTGCCAGCAGCCCAATATGGGACAGGGAAGGCATTCAGTACTTC

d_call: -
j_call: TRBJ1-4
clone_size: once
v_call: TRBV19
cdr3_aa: CASSIRWRGEKLFF
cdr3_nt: TGTGCCAGTAGTATTCGCTGGAGAGGGGAAAAACTGTTTTTT

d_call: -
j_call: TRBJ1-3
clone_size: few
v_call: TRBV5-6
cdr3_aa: CASSPITAGDAGNTIYF
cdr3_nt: TGTGCCAGCAGCCCAATCACGGCGGGGGACGCTGGAAACACCATATATTTT

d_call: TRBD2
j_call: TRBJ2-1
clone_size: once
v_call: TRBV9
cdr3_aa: CASSFRLAAYNEQFF
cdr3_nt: TGTGCCAGCAGCTTTCGACTAGCGGCCTACAATGAGCAGTTCTTC

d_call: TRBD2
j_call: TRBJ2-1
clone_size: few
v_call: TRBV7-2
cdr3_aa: CASSPGGSVYNEQFF
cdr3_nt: TGTGCCAGCTCCCCCGGCGGGAGTGTCTACAATGAGCAGTTCTTC

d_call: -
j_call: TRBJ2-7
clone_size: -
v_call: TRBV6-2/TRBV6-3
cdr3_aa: CASSQGNEQYF
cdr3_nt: TGTGCCAGCAGTCAGGGCAACGAGCAGTACTTC

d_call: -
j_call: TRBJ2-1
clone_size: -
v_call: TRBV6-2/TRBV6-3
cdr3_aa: CASSYLSRYEQFF
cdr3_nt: TGTGCCAGCAGTTACCTATCTCGATATGAGCAGTTCTTC

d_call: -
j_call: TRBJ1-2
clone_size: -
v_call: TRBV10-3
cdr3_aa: CAISGPRDYGYTF
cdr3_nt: TGTGCCATCAGTGGCCCCAGGGACTATGGCTACACCTTC

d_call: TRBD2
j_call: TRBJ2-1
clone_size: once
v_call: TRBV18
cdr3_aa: CASSPRTSPPYSGRAVEQFF
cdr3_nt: TGTGCCAGCTCACCAAGGACGTCTCCCCCTTATAGCGGGAGGGCTGTTGAGCAGTTCTTC

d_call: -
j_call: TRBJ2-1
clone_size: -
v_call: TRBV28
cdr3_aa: CASAVSGFNEQFF
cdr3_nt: TGTGCCTCAGCAGTTTCCGGGTTCAATGAGCAGTTCTTC

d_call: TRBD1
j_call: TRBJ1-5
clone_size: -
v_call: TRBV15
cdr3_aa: CATSRDGTGGAWNQPQHF
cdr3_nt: TGTGCCACCAGCAGAGACGGGACAGGGGGCGCCTGGAATCAGCCCCAGCATTTT

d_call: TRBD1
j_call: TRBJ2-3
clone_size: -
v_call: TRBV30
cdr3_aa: CAWGTESTDTQYF
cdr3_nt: TGTGCCTGGGGGACAGAATCCACAGATACGCAGTATTTT

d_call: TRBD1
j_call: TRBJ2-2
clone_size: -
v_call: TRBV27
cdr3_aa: CASSFRTGTGELFF
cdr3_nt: TGTGCCAGCAGTTTTAGGACAGGCACCGGGGAGCTGTTTTTT

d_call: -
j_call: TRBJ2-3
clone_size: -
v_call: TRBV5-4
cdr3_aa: CASSLVQGADTQYF
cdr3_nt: TGTGCCAGCAGCTTGGTACAGGGTGCAGATACGCAGTATTTT

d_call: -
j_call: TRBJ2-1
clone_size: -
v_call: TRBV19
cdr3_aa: CASSIFSNEQFF
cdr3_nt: TGTGCCAGTAGTATATTTAGCAATGAGCAGTTCTTC

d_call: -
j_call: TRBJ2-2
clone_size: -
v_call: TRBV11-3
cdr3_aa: CASSLGEVSTGELFF
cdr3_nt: TGTGCCAGCAGCCTTGGTGAGGTTAGCACCGGGGAGCTGTTTTTT

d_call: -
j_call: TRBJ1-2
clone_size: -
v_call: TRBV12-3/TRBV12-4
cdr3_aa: CASNPGLFYGYTF
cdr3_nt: TGTGCCAGCAATCCGGGACTGTTCTATGGCTACACCTTC

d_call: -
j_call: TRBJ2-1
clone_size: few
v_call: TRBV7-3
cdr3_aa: CASSLTGAAAYNEQFF
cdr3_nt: TGTGCCAGCAGCTTAACGGGAGCGGCTGCCTACAATGAGCAGTTCTTC

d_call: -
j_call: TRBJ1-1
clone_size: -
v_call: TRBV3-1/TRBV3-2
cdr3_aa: CASSPTDRNTEAFF
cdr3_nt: TGTGCCAGCAGCCCGACAGATCGGAACACTGAAGCTTTCTTT

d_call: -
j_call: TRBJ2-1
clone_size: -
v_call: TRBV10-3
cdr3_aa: CAMSPGPGISDEQFF
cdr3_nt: TGTGCCATGTCACCGGGTCCGGGGATTTCGGATGAGCAGTTCTTC

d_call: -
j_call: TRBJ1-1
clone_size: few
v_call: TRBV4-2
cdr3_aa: CASSQGIGQSTEAFF
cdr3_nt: TGTGCCAGCAGCCAAGGAATAGGACAGTCCACTGAAGCTTTCTTT

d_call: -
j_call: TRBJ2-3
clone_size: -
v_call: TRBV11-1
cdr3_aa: CASTPGTRGDTQYF
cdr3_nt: TGTGCCAGCACCCCCGGGACAAGAGGAGATACGCAGTATTTT

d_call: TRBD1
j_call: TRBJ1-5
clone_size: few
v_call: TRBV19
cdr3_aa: CASTLGGRGNQPQHF
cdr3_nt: TGTGCCAGTACCCTAGGGGGCAGGGGGAATCAGCCCCAGCATTTT

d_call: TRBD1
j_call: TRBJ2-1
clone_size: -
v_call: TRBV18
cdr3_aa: CASSPLPGQLWEQFF
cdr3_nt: TGTGCCAGCTCACCCCTCCCGGGACAGCTCTGGGAGCAGTTCTTC

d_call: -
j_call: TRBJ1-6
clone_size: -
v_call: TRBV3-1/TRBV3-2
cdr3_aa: CASSQSSNNSPLHF
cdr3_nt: TGTGCCAGCAGCCAAAGCTCCAATAATTCACCCCTCCACTTT

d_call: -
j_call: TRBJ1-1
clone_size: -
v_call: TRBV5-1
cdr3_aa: CASRAQGNTEAFF
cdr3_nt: TGCGCCAGCAGGGCGCAGGGGAACACTGAAGCTTTCTTT

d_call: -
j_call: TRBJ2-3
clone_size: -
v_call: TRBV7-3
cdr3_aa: CASSLSPDREVTDTQYF
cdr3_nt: TGTGCCAGCAGCCTCTCCCCGGACCGGGAAGTCACAGATACGCAGTATTTT

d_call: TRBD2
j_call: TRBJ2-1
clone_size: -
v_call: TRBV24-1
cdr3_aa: CATSDFRSSGSSYNEQFF
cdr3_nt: TGTGCCACCAGTGATTTCCGCTCTAGCGGGAGCTCCTACAATGAGCAGTTCTTC

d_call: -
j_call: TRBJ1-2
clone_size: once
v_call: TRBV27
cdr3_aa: CASSLSPGVANYGYTF
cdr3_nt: TGTGCCAGCAGTTTATCCCCAGGGGTGGCCAACTATGGCTACACCTTC

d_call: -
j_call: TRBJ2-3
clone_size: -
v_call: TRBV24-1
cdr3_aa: CATSGGWVRGLTFSTDTQYF
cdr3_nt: TGTGCCACCAGTGGGGGGTGGGTAAGGGGACTGACCTTCAGCACAGATACGCAGTATTTT